This T cell receptor (beta chain) was captured in a study of post-analysis software for immune sequencing data. Study findings and constraints: Same-batch samples co-clustered strongly by F measure. For normalized Chao1 diversity, multiple sclerosis patients scored significantly lower than controls did. Included in a set of about 5 TRBV segments more frequent in patients than controls were TRBV5-6, TRBV5-1 and TRBV20-1.

With respect to this clonotype: What it recognizes is unknown.

Germline CDR1 MNHNY, CDR2 SVGAGI (reference sequence). The V and J ends lost 7 bases and 8 bases respectively, with 17 bases between them. The CDR3 length is 14 residues. Included in the TCR beta cDNA libraries were unique molecular identifiers. T cells numbering about 0.9 to 11 million yielded 450,000 to 600,000 cDNA molecules. TCRdb reanalysed the PCR reads using MiXCR and keeps one entry per CDR3 protein. The profile shows fewer than 900,000 distinct CDR3 sequences, roughly 46% of them singletons. The sample was blood. The chain combines TRBV6-6 with TRBJ1-4, with D possibly matching TRBD1 (6 bases). This TCR derives from a girl aged 10 to 17 with multiple sclerosis. The CDR3 loop is CASNYRVPQEKLFF. In nucleotides, the CDR3 is TGTGCCAGCAACTACAGGGTACCGCAAGAAAAACTGTTTTTT.